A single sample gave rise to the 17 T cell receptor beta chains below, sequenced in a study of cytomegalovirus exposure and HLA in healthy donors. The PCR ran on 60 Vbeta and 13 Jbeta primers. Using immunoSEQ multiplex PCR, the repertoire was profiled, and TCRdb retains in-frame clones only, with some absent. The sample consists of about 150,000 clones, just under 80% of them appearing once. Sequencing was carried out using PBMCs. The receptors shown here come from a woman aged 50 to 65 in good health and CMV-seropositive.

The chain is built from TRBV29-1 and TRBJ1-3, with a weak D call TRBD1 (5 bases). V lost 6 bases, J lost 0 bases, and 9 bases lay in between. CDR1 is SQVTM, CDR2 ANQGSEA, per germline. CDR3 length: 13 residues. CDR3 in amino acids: CSVRQYSGNTIYF. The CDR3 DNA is TGCAGCGTCCGACAGTACTCTGGAAACACCATATATTTT.

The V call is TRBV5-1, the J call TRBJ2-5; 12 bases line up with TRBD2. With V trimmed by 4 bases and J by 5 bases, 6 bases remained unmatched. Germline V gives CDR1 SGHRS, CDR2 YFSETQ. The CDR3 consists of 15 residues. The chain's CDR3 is CASSAVGTSGETQYF. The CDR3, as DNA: TGCGCCAGCAGCGCGGTCGGGACTAGCGGGGAGACCCAGTACTTC.

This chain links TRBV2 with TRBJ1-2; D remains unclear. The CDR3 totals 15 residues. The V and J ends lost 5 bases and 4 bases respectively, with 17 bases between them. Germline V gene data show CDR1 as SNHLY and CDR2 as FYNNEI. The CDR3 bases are TGTGCCAGCAGTCCCTCGAGCGTCGCCTCCTATGGCTACACCTTC. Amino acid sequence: CASSPSSVASYGYTF.

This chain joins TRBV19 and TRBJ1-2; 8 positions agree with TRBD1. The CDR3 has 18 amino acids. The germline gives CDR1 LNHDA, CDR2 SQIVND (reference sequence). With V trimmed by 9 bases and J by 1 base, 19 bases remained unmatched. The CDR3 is CASRTQGDRISSNYGYTF. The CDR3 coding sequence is TGTGCCAGCCGGACCCAAGGGGACAGGATTTCAAGTAACTATGGCTACACCTTC.

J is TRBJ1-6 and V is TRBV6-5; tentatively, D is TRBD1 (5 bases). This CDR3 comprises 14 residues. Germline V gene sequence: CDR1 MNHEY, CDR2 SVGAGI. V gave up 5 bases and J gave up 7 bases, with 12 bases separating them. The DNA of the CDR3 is TGTGCCAGCAGTCCGCTTCAGGGAAATTCACCCCTCCACTTT. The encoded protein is CASSPLQGNSPLHF.

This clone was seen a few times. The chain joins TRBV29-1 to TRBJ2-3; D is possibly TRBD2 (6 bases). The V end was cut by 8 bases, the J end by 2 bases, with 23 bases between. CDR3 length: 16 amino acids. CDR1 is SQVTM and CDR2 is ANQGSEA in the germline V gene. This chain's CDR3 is CSTGGLSASSTDTQYF. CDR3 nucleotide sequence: TGCAGCACCGGGGGTCTCAGTGCCTCCTCCACAGATACGCAGTATTTT.

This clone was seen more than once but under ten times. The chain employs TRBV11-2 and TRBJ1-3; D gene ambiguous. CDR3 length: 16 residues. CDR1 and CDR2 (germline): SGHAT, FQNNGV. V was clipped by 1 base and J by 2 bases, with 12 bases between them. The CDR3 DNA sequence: TGTGCCAGCAGCTTAGCGGCGGGTACGCCTGGAAACACCATATATTTT. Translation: CASSLAAGTPGNTIYF.

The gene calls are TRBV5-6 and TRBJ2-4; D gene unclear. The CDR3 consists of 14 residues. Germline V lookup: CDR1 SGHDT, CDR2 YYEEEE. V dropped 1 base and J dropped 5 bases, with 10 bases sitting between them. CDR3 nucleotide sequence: TGTGCCAGCAGCTTGTACGGGTTTCAAAACATTCAGTACTTC. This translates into CASSLYGFQNIQYF.

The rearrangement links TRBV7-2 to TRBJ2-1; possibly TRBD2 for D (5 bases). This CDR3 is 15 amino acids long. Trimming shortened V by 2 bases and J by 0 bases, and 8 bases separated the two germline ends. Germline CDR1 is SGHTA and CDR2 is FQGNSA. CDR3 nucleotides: TGTGCCAGCAGCTTACAGCTAGCCTCCTACAATGAGCAGTTCTTC. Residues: CASSLQLASYNEQFF.

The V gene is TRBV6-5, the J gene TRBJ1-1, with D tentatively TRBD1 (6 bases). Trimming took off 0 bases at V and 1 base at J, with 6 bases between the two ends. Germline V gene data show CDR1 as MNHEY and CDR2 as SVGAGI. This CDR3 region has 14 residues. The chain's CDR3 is CASSYSRGNTEAFF. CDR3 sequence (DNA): TGTGCCAGCAGTTACTCCAGGGGGAACACTGAAGCTTTCTTT.

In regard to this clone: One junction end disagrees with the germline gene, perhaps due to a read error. The CDR3 coding sequence is TGTGCCAGCAGCGAGGGACTAGCGGGAGTGGTGAACTTC. This encodes CASSEGLAGVVNF. The rearrangement joins TRBV9 to TRBJ2-7, with 14 bases aligning to TRBD2. This CDR3 spans 13 amino acids. CDR1 and CDR2 from the germline V gene are SGDLS and YYNGEE.

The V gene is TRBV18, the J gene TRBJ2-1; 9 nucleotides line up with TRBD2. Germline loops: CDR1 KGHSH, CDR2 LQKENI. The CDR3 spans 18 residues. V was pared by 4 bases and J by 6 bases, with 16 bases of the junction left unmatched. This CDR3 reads CASSRVTSGQGLLNEQFF. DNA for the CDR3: TGTGCCAGCTCACGGGTGACTAGCGGACAAGGCCTACTCAATGAGCAGTTCTTC.

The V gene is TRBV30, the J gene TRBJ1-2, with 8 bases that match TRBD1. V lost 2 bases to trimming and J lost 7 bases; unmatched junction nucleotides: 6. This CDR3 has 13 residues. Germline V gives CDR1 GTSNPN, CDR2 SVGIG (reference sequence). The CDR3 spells CAWSTAGGGGYTF. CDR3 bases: TGTGCCTGGAGTACGGCAGGGGGCGGTGGCTACACCTTC.

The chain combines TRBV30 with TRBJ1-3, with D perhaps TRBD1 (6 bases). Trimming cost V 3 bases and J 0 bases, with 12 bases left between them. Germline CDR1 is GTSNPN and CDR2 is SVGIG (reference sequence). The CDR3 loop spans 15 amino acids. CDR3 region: CAWSADSDSGNTIYF. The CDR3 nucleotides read TGTGCCTGGAGCGCGGACAGTGACTCTGGAAACACCATATATTTT.

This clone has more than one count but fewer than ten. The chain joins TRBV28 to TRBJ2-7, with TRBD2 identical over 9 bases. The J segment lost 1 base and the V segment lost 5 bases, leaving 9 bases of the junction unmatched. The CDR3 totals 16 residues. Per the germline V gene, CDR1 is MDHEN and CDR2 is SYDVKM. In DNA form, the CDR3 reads TGTGCCAGCAGTACTAGCGGGTGGTCCTCTTCCTACGAGCAGTACTTC. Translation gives CASSTSGWSSSYEQYF.

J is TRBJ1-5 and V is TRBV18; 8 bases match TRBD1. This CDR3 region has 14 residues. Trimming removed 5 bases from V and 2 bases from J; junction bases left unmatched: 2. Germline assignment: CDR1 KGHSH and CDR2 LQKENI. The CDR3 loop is CASSDRGGNQPQHF. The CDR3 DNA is TGTGCCAGCTCAGACAGGGGTGGCAATCAGCCCCAGCATTTT.

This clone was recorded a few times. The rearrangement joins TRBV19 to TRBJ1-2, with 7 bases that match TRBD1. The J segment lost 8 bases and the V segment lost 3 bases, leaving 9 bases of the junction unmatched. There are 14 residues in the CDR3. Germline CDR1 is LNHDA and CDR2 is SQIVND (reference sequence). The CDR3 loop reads CASSMDTGAIGYTF. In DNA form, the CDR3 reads TGTGCCAGTAGTATGGACACAGGGGCCATCGGCTACACCTTC.